Listed below are T cell receptor beta chains from one sample, sequenced in a study of blood T cell repertoires in COVID-19. The data were produced by immunoSEQ multiplex PCR, yet TCRdb's version contains in-frame clones alone and is incomplete. The sample has a few hundred thousand clones; 70% to 85% are singletons. Sequenced material: PBMCs or T cells enriched from blood (not recorded which). The receptor source for this set is a woman aged 55 to 70 who had recovered from COVID-19. Each CDR3 is given with its conserved first and last residue. D genes are given only for firm matches.

>TRBD1|TRBJ2-3|TRBV19
CASSIAGGAGDTQYF
>TRBD1|TRBJ1-5|TRBV18
CASSPDRVGIKPQHF
>TRBD1|TRBJ1-2|TRBV7-2
CASSLGDRMDGYTF
>NA|TRBJ1-2|TRBV19
CASSQGIGYTF
>TRBD1|TRBJ1-4|TRBV28
CASSPQGGTNEKLFF
>NA|TRBJ2-7|TRBV5-5
CASSLGGTSSYEQYF
>TRBD2|TRBJ2-1|TRBV5-4
CASSLGSGRHNEQFF
>NA|TRBJ2-1|TRBV12-5
CASGLWGGNDPVKQFF
>NA|TRBJ2-5|TRBV6-2/TRBV6-3
CASSYSLGTFGAIETQYF
>NA|TRBJ2-5|TRBV28
CASSSQVGETQYF
>TRBD2|TRBJ2-1|TRBV5-1
CASSPGTSGSRSYNEQFF
>TRBD1|TRBJ2-3|TRBV3-1/TRBV3-2
CASSRRRQGATDTQYF
>NA|TRBJ1-4|TRBV10-1
CASRAFSATGGNEKLFF
>NA|TRBJ2-2|TRBV5-1
CASSSFPGLNTGELFF
>TRBD2|TRBJ2-1|TRBV7-2
CASSLDGTKFSYEQFF
>NA|TRBJ1-2|TRBV7-9
CASSSLGGEVYGYTF
>TRBD1|TRBJ1-1|TRBV5-1
CASSKGTGGKNTEAFF
>NA|TRBJ2-3|TRBV7-6
CASSLVGGQVTDTQYF
>NA|TRBJ2-1|TRBV12-3/TRBV12-4
CASSSHNEQFF
>NA|TRBJ1-1|TRBV9
CASSGGRNEAFF
>TRBD1|TRBJ1-1|TRBV10-1
CASRKGTANTEAFF
>NA|TRBJ1-3|TRBV9
CASSLDSYSGNTIYF
>NA|TRBJ2-2|TRBV18
CASSPQGGTGELFF
>TRBD2|TRBJ2-7|TRBV28
CASRDSGTYYEQYF
>NA|TRBJ2-7|TRBV6-5
CASSPGLGFTAQYF
>NA|TRBJ1-2|TRBV6-6
CASSYPTVVNYGYTF
>TRBD1|TRBJ1-6|TRBV2
CASSGQGSSYNSPLHF
>NA|TRBJ2-3|TRBV7-9
CASSLGLTDTQYF